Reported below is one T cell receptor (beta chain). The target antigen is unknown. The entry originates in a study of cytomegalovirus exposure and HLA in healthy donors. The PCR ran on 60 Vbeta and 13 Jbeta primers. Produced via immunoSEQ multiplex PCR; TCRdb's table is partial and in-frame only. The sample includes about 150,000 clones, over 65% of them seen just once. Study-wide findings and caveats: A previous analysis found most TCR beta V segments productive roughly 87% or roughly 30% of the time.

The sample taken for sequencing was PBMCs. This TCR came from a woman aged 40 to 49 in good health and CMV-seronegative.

CDR3 loop: CASSEYRTNEKLFF. DNA for the CDR3: TGTGCCAGCAGCGAATACAGAACTAATGAAAAACTGTTTTTT. The V gene is TRBV27, the J gene TRBJ1-4; D is undetermined. The V gene lost 6 bases and the J gene lost 1 base, with 9 bases spanning the gap. The CDR3 length is 14 residues. Germline CDR1 reads MNHEY; CDR2 reads SMNVEV (reference sequence).